One sample yielded the 26 T cell receptor beta chains listed below, sequenced in a study of blood T cell repertoires in COVID-19. Repertoires were generated with immunoSEQ multiplex PCR, while TCRdb's copy carries only in-frame clones and drops some. There are over 150,000 clones in the sample; 90% to 95% occur only once, and nearly 0.55% lies in the top ten. The sequencing sample was made of peripheral blood. Receptor source: a man aged 50 to 59 with acute or convalescent COVID-19.

This sequence joins TRBV3-1 (or the pseudogene TRBV3-2) and TRBJ2-3; D is possibly TRBD2 (5 bases). Germline loops: CDR1 LGHDT, CDR2 YNNKEL (reference sequence). Trimming stripped 5 bases from V and 5 bases from J, with 17 bases between. CDR3 length: 15 residues. The DNA of the CDR3 is TGTGCCAGCAGCGATCGGACGTTAGGAGGAGATACGCAGTATTTT. Translating it yields CASSDRTLGGDTQYF.

The chain combines TRBV11-3 with TRBJ2-2; D may be TRBD2 (6 bases). V was cut by 5 bases and J by 2 bases, with 12 bases left in between. CDR3 size: 15 residues. CDR1 SGHNT and CDR2 YENEEA come from the germline V gene. The CDR3 is CASSLGTSNTGELFF. CDR3 bases: TGTGCCAGCAGCCTCGGGACTTCAAACACCGGGGAGCTGTTTTTT.

V gene TRBV19 combines with J gene TRBJ2-3, with TRBD1 matching over 10 bases. The V and J ends lost 3 bases and 5 bases, in that order; junction bases with no gene match: 2. In germline, CDR1 is LNHDA, CDR2 SQIVND (reference sequence). The CDR3 sequence is 14 residues long. CDR3 DNA sequence: TGTGCCAGTAGTATTGGGACAGGGGTAGATACGCAGTATTTT. Translated, it gives CASSIGTGVDTQYF. The full variable domain, with the rest looked up from reference TRBV19 and TRBJ2-3, is DGGITQSPKYLFRKEGQNVTLSCEQNLNHDAMYWYRQDPGQGLRLIYYSQIVNDFQKGDIAEGYSVSREKKESFPLTVTSAQKNPTAFYLCASSIGTGVDTQYFGPGTRLTVL.

The V gene is TRBV6-5, the J gene TRBJ1-2, with 7 bases aligning to TRBD1. The junction had 14 bases not matched to a gene; V was cut back by 11 bases and J by 8 bases. The CDR3 totals 13 residues. Germline values: CDR1 MNHEY, CDR2 SVGAGI. The CDR3 sequence is CAATPGTAWGYTF. CDR3 sequence (DNA): TGTGCCGCAACTCCGGGGACAGCTTGGGGCTACACCTTC.

The chain links TRBV27 to TRBJ2-5, with D unclear. Germline V lookup: CDR1 MNHEY, CDR2 SMNVEV (reference sequence). The CDR3 extends over 13 amino acids. The V and J ends lost 3 bases and 1 base respectively, with 6 bases between them. CDR3 in amino acids: CASSFDTQETQYF. CDR3 in DNA: TGTGCCAGCAGTTTCGACACCCAAGAGACCCAGTACTTC.

The J gene is TRBJ2-7, the V gene TRBV18, with TRBD2 as a possible D gene (6 bases). The germline V and J ends were trimmed by 4 bases and 1 base, with 14 bases remaining between them. CDR1 KGHSH and CDR2 LQKENI come from the germline V gene. This CDR3 spans 15 amino acids. The chain's CDR3 is CASSQSAGTSYEQYV. CDR3 nucleotides: TGTGCCAGCTCACAGTCAGCCGGGACTTCCTACGAGCAGTACGTC.

The chain links TRBV3-1 (or the pseudogene TRBV3-2) to TRBJ2-3; 10 bases are a match to TRBD1. CDR1 and CDR2 (germline): LGHDT, YNNKEL (reference sequence). V shed 4 bases, J shed 4 bases, and the junction held 11 bases outside the gene matches. The CDR3 extends over 17 amino acids. The CDR3 protein is CASSRSDRGRFADTQYF. The CDR3 DNA is TGTGCCAGCAGCCGGTCCGACAGGGGGCGGTTCGCAGATACGCAGTATTTT.

The chain links TRBV9 to TRBJ2-3; D perhaps matches TRBD1 (6 bases). The germline CDR1 and CDR2 sequences are SGDLS and YYNGEE. The CDR3 length is 15 residues. V was pared by 1 base and J by 1 base, with 10 bases between. The CDR3: CASSVPGVRTDTQYF. DNA for the CDR3: TGTGCCAGCAGCGTACCAGGGGTACGCACAGATACGCAGTATTTT.

V and J are TRBV6-6 and TRBJ2-1; 7 bases are a match to TRBD2. This CDR3 spans 13 amino acids. From germline, CDR1 is MNHNY and CDR2 SVGAGI (reference sequence). V trimming: 4 bases; J trimming: 6 bases; junction bases outside the gene matches: 3. The CDR3 DNA reads as TGTGCCAGCAGTTGGGGAGGGGTCAATGAGCAGTTCTTC. This codes for CASSWGGVNEQFF.

This clone was seen once. The V and J genes are TRBV18 and TRBJ1-1; D is perhaps TRBD1 (5 bases). Trimming shortened V by 0 bases and J by 1 base, and 12 bases separated the two germline ends. CDR1 is KGHSH, CDR2 LQKENI, per germline. The CDR3 spans 16 residues. DNA of the CDR3: TGTGCCAGCTCACCACCTGCGGGGGTTGCGAACACTGAAGCTTTCTTT. It yields the protein CASSPPAGVANTEAFF. Full variable domain (outside the CDR3, taken from reference TRBV18 and TRBJ1-1): NAGVMQNPRHLVRRRGQEARLRCSPMKGHSHVYWYRQLPEEGLKFMVYLQKENIIDESGMPKERFSAEFPKEGPSILRIQQVVRGDSAAYFCASSPPAGVANTEAFFGQGTRLTVV.

The rearrangement uses TRBV6-1 and TRBJ2-3; 9 nucleotides align to TRBD2. J gave up 2 bases and V 2 bases, and 2 bases lay outside the gene matches. The CDR3 contains 15 residues. CDR1 MNHNS and CDR2 SASEGT come from the germline V gene. The CDR3 region is CASSESGRSTDTQYF. The CDR3 bases are TGTGCCAGCAGTGAAAGCGGGAGGTCCACAGATACGCAGTATTTT.

The gene calls are TRBV30 and TRBJ1-2, with D tentatively TRBD1 (6 bases). This CDR3 comprises 14 residues. V was clipped by 0 bases and J by 2 bases, with 10 bases between them. CDR1 and CDR2 (germline): GTSNPN, SVGIG (reference sequence). CDR3 amino acids: CAWSVGAWNYGYTF. CDR3 DNA sequence: TGTGCCTGGAGTGTGGGGGCTTGGAACTATGGCTACACCTTC.

A single count supports this clone. The chain has TRBV19 and TRBJ2-7; maybe TRBD2 (5 bases). The CDR3 totals 14 residues. Germline V gene data show CDR1 as LNHDA and CDR2 as SQIVND (reference sequence). Trimming removed 3 bases at V and 7 bases at J, with 16 bases between. CDR3 sequence reads: CASSIEGRMGEQYF. For the CDR3, the DNA is TGTGCCAGTAGTATTGAGGGCAGGATGGGGGAGCAGTACTTC.

This clone was counted a few times. This chain connects TRBV5-5 to TRBJ2-7; a weak D match, TRBD1 (6 bases). The germline CDR1 and CDR2 sequences are SGHKS and YYEKEE (reference sequence). This CDR3 is built from 14 residues. The V and J ends lost 4 bases and 4 bases respectively, with 15 bases between them. CDR3: CASSLPPGDYEQYV. In nucleotides, the CDR3 is TGTGCCAGCAGCCTTCCCCCAGGGGATTACGAGCAGTACGTC.

V gene TRBV3-1 (or the pseudogene TRBV3-2) combines with J gene TRBJ2-7; the match to TRBD1 covers 7 bases. The CDR3 sequence is 13 residues long. Germline values: CDR1 LGHDT, CDR2 YNNKEL (reference sequence). Trimming at V came to 4 bases and at J to 5 bases, leaving 5 bases not matched to a gene. In DNA form, the CDR3 reads TGTGCCAGCAGCCGACAGGGTTTGAACGAGCAGTACTTC. This gives the protein CASSRQGLNEQYF.

The chain is built from TRBV9 and TRBJ2-1, with D possibly TRBD2 on 6 matching bases. The CDR3 has 13 amino acids. The germline gives CDR1 SGDLS, CDR2 YYNGEE. V dropped 3 bases and J dropped 7 bases, with 11 bases sitting between them. CDR3 coding DNA: TGTGCCAGCAGCGCCAATGGGGGGAATGAGCAGTTCTTC. Its translation is CASSANGGNEQFF.

CDR3 nucleotide sequence: TGTGCCAGCAGCTTGGCCAGGGAACCCTACGAGCAGTACGTC. Translating it yields CASSLAREPYEQYV. The chain combines TRBV5-5 with TRBJ2-7; possible D gene TRBD1, 5 bases. Trimming shortened V by 0 bases and J by 2 bases, and 9 bases separated the two germline ends. This CDR3 is built from 14 residues. Germline CDR1 and CDR2: SGHKS and YYEKEE (reference sequence).

The chain combines TRBV4-1 with TRBJ1-4; 8 bases line up with TRBD1. The CDR3 runs 16 residues. V dropped 4 bases and J dropped 0; count of bases not matched to a gene: 4. Germline assignment: CDR1 MGHRA and CDR2 YSYEKL. CDR3 region: CASSRDRIATNEKLFF. CDR3 nucleotide sequence: TGCGCCAGCAGCCGGGACAGGATAGCAACTAATGAAAAACTGTTTTTT.

V is TRBV28 and J is TRBJ1-2, with 8 bases aligning to TRBD1. The germline V gene has CDR1 MDHEN and CDR2 SYDVKM. This CDR3 contains 15 residues. V shed 3 bases and J 8 bases; nucleotides not matched to a gene: 11. CDR3 nucleotide sequence: TGTGCCAGCAGTTTCGGCAGGGGGCGTTCGATGGGCTACACCTTC. As protein: CASSFGRGRSMGYTF.

The rearrangement joins TRBV28 to TRBJ1-2; 9 bases map to TRBD1. The CDR3 covers 14 residues. After removal of 5 bases from V and 3 bases from J, the junction contained 4 bases not matched to a gene. Germline V gives CDR1 MDHEN, CDR2 SYDVKM. The CDR3 protein is CASSLDRGDYGYTF. The CDR3 coding sequence is TGTGCCAGCAGTCTGGACAGGGGTGACTATGGCTACACCTTC.

The rearrangement links TRBV5-1 to TRBJ1-2; possible D gene TRBD1, 6 bases. Germline CDR1 SGHRS, CDR2 YFSETQ. Trimming shortened V by 0 bases and J by 8 bases, and 17 bases separated the two germline ends. CDR3 length equals 15 residues. The CDR3 DNA reads TGCGCCAGCAGCTTGGGGGGTCGTACAGGGACCGGCTACACCTTC. Protein: CASSLGGRTGTGYTF.

The chain couples TRBV19 to TRBJ1-3, with D hard to call. The length of the CDR3 is 13 residues. Trimming took off 7 bases at V and 0 bases at J, with 7 bases between the two ends. Looked up from germline, CDR1 is LNHDA and CDR2 is SQIVND (reference sequence). The CDR3 nucleotides read TGTGCCAGTACCGGGAGCTCTGGAAACACCATATATTTT. Protein product: CASTGSSGNTIYF. Filled out from reference TRBV19 and TRBJ1-3, the complete variable domain reads DGGITQSPKYLFRKEGQNVTLSCEQNLNHDAMYWYRQDPGQGLRLIYYSQIVNDFQKGDIAEGYSVSREKKESFPLTVTSAQKNPTAFYLCASTGSSGNTIYFGEGSWLTVV.

The chain joins TRBV28 to TRBJ1-3; TRBD1 matches at 7 bases. The V gene end was trimmed by 4 bases and the J gene end by 2 bases; junction bases not matched to a gene: 8. Germline values: CDR1 MDHEN, CDR2 SYDVKM. The CDR3 has 16 amino acids. The CDR3 protein is CASSSPGQVAGNTIYF. The CDR3 region has the DNA TGTGCCAGCAGTTCCCCTGGACAGGTCGCTGGAAACACCATATATTTT.

V is TRBV10-2 and J is TRBJ2-3; 12 positions match TRBD2. The CDR3 extends over 16 amino acids. Germline V lookup: CDR1 WSHSY, CDR2 SAAADI. V lost 6 bases to trimming and J lost 5 bases; unmatched junction nucleotides: 9. CDR3 sequence: CASRRTSGVLIDTQYF. The CDR3 nucleotides read TGCGCCAGCAGGCGGACTAGCGGGGTTTTGATAGATACGCAGTATTTT.

The CDR3 sequence is CSVGGRVETQYF. CDR3 DNA: TGCAGCGTTGGTGGCAGGGTGGAGACCCAGTACTTC. This chain links TRBV29-1 with TRBJ2-5; D perhaps matches TRBD1 (5 bases). The CDR3 has 12 amino acids. The germline gives CDR1 SQVTM, CDR2 ANQGSEA. Deletions cut 4 bases from V and 5 bases from J, with 11 bases between. Complete variable domain (other parts from reference TRBV29-1 and TRBJ2-5): SAVISQKPSRDICQRGTSLTIQCQVDSQVTMMFWYRQQPGQSLTLIATANQGSEATYESGFVIDKFPISRPNLTFSTLTVSNMSPEDSSIYLCSVGGRVETQYFGPGTRLLVL.

Worth noting for this clone: Additional DNA sequences in this sample encode the identical CDR3. V and J are TRBV18 and TRBJ2-7; 9 bases agree with TRBD1. CDR1 is KGHSH, CDR2 LQKENI, per germline. This CDR3 has 14 amino acids. V was clipped by 3 bases and J by 4 bases; unmatched bases: 4. The CDR3 region is CASSPGQGSYEQYF. The CDR3 coding sequence is TGTGCCAGCTCACCCGGACAGGGGAGTTACGAGCAGTACTTC.